This T cell receptor (beta chain) derives from a study of T-cell reconstitution after alpha-beta-depleted transplantation in children. V gave up 8 bases and J gave up 8 bases; unmatched junction bases: 6. CDR3 length: 13 amino acids. Germline CDR1 and CDR2: ENHRY and SYGVKD. A few counts support this clonotype. A library of TCRbeta sequences, prepared with unique molecular identifiers, was generated. TCRdb itself ran the PCR reads through MiXCR, one entry per CDR3 protein. The sample carries about 600,000 distinct CDR3 sequences, roughly a tenth recorded once. The clonotype was recovered from a human donor who donated a stem cell graft to a child with acute myeloid leukemia. The source was PBMCs from the stem cell graft donor, collected from the stem cell graft. The rearrangement uses TRBV10-3 and TRBJ2-1, with 10 bases lining up with TRBD2. The CDR3 DNA is TGTGCCATCGGGCTAGCGGGAGATCATGAGCAGTTCTTC. Translated, it gives CAIGLAGDHEQFF.